This T cell receptor (beta chain) was recovered during a study of blood T cell repertoires in COVID-19. About the study: There were acute and convalescent COVID-19 samples, and they came from the United States, Italy and Spain. The analysed material was cDNA or gDNA that came from T cells, B-cell-depleted T cells, or PBMCs.

Seattle patients were enrolled during active infection and followed longitudinally. Under the authors' procedure: The authors estimated nucleated cell counts from reference gene primer amplification. Produced via immunoSEQ multiplex PCR; TCRdb's table is partial and in-frame only. The DNA was the basis for D and trimming; V, J and clone size are from that table. The sample consists of about 150,000 clones, 65% to 90% of them appearing once. Sequencing was done on a sample of peripheral blood. This sequence originates from a woman aged 55 to 70 with COVID-19, enrolled during active disease.

The CDR3 nucleotides are TGTGCCAGCTTACGAACAGGGCCTTCCTCTGGAAACACCATATATTTT. This codes for CASLRTGPSSGNTIYF. This chain uses TRBV18 with TRBJ1-3; a weak D match, TRBD1 (6 bases). Germline-derived CDR1 and CDR2 are KGHSH and LQKENI. The ends were cut back, 7 bases at V and 0 bases at J, with 16 bases in the middle. The CDR3 is 16 residues long.